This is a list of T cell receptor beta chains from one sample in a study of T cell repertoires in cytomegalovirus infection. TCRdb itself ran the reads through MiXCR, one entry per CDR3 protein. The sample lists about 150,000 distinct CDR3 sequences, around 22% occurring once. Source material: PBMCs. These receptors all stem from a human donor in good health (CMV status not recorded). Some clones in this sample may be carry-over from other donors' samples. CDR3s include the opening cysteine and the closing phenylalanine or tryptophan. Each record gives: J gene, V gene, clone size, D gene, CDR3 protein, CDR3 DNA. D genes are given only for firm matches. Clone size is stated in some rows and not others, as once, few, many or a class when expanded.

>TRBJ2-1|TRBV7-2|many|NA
CASSFPKKEEQFF
TGTGCCAGCAGCTTCCCTAAAAAGGAGGAGCAGTTCTTC
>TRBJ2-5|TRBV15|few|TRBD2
CATSNRLAGETQYF
TGTGCCACCAGCAATAGGCTAGCGGGAGAGACCCAGTACTTC
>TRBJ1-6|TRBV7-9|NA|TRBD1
CASRATGTGGSPLHF
TGTGCCAGCAGAGCAACCGGGACAGGGGGCTCACCCCTCCACTTT
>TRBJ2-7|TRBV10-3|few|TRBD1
CAIRGDSQNSYEQYF
TGTGCCATCAGAGGGGACAGCCAGAACTCCTACGAGCAGTACTTC
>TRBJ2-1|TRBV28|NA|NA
CASSLGVYNEQFF
TGTGCCAGCAGTTTAGGGGTATACAATGAGCAGTTCTTC
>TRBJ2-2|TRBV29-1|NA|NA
CSVVGTLNTGELFF
TGCAGCGTTGTGGGGACTTTGAACACCGGGGAGCTGTTTTTT
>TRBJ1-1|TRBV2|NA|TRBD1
CASSEGVGRGRTEAFF
TGTGCCAGCAGTGAAGGAGTGGGCAGGGGGCGAACTGAAGCTTTCTTT
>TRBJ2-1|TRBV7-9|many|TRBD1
CASSSGQAYNEQFF
TGTGCCAGCAGTTCGGGACAGGCCTACAATGAGCAGTTCTTC
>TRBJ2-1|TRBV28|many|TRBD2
CASSETSGRGNEQFF
TGTGCCAGCAGTGAGACTAGCGGGAGGGGAAATGAGCAGTTCTTC
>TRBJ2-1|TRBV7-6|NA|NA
CASSGGVAEQFF
TGTGCCAGCAGCGGAGGGGTCGCTGAGCAGTTCTTC
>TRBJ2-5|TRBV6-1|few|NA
CASSPPHPGVLQETQYF
TGTGCCAGCAGTCCACCTCACCCCGGCGTCCTTCAAGAGACCCAGTACTTC
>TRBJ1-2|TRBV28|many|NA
CASSSFGYGYTF
TGTGCCAGCAGTTCTTTCGGCTATGGCTACACCTTC